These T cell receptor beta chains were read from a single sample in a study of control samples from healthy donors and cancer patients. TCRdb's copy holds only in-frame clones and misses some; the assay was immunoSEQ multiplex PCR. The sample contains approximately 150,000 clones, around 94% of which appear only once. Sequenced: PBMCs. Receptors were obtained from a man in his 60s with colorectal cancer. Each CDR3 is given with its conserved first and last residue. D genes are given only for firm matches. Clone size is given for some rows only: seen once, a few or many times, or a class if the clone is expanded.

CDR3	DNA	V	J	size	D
CASSQGVNYGYTF	TGTGCCAGCAGCCAGGGGGTTAACTATGGCTACACCTTC	TRBV3-1/TRBV3-2	TRBJ1-2	.	.
CASSLRPGAGTGELFF	TGCGCCAGCAGCTTGCGGCCGGGGGCAGGAACCGGGGAGCTGTTTTTT	TRBV5-1	TRBJ2-2	once	.
CASKYSSGNTIYF	TGTGCCAGCAAGTACAGCTCTGGAAACACCATATATTTT	TRBV27	TRBJ1-3	.	.
CASSFSMGDMNNEQFF	TGTGCCAGCAGTTTCTCAATGGGGGATATGAACAATGAGCAGTTCTTC	TRBV27	TRBJ2-1	.	.
CASRNDGNYGYTF	TGTGCCAGCAGAAATGACGGCAACTATGGCTACACCTTC	TRBV12-3/TRBV12-4	TRBJ1-2	.	.
CASSRRMGEQETQYF	TGCGCCAGCAGCCGAAGGATGGGGGAACAAGAGACCCAGTACTTC	TRBV5-1	TRBJ2-5	.	.
CASSVGVGETDTQYF	TGTGCCAGCAGCGTAGGGGTGGGGGAGACAGATACGCAGTATTTT	TRBV9	TRBJ2-3	.	.
CASSLDGGADQPQHF	TGTGCCAGCAGCTTAGATGGGGGCGCGGATCAGCCCCAGCATTTT	TRBV7-9	TRBJ1-5	.	.
CASSLASGEEQYF	TGCGCCAGCAGCTTGGCCTCAGGGGAAGAGCAGTACTTC	TRBV5-1	TRBJ2-7	.	.
CAISGGSGVSNEQFF	TGTGCCATCAGTGGGGGAAGTGGAGTGTCGAATGAGCAGTTCTTC	TRBV10-3	TRBJ2-1	.	.
CASSYPLAGGGETQYF	TGTGCCAGCAGTTACCCTCTAGCGGGGGGAGGTGAGACCCAGTACTTC	TRBV6-2/TRBV6-3	TRBJ2-5	.	TRBD2
CASSLGADYEQYF	TGCGCCAGCAGCTTGGGGGCTGATTACGAGCAGTACTTC	TRBV5-1	TRBJ2-7	.	.
CAWSGPDREREQFF	TGTGCCTGGAGTGGGCCGGACAGGGAACGGGAGCAGTTCTTC	TRBV30	TRBJ2-1	.	TRBD1
CSVDSETYEQYF	TGCAGCGTTGATTCAGAAACCTACGAGCAGTACTTC	TRBV29-1	TRBJ2-7	.	.
CASSPRPGETGELFF	TGTGCCAGCAGCCCTAGGCCAGGGGAAACCGGGGAGCTGTTTTTT	TRBV7-2	TRBJ2-2	.	.
CASSPGTVPQPQHF	TGTGCCAGCAGCCCGGGGACAGTTCCTCAGCCCCAGCATTTT	TRBV7-2	TRBJ1-5	.	TRBD1
CASSYQASGHTGELFF	TGTGCCAGCAGTTACCAGGCTAGCGGACACACCGGGGAGCTGTTTTTT	TRBV6-2/TRBV6-3	TRBJ2-2	.	TRBD2
CASSLESSGGTDTQYF	TGTGCCAGCAGCTTAGAGTCTAGCGGGGGCACAGATACGCAGTATTTT	TRBV7-2	TRBJ2-3	.	TRBD2
CASSITTGGTQPQHF	TGTGCCAGTAGTATCACGACAGGGGGCACTCAGCCCCAGCATTTT	TRBV19	TRBJ1-5	.	TRBD1
CASSYGGSGTGELFF	TGTGCCAGCAGTTACGGCGGGTCAGGTACCGGGGAGCTGTTTTTT	TRBV6-5	TRBJ2-2	.	.
CASSQGGGSGNTIYF	TGCGCCAGCAGCCAAGGAGGGGGCAGTGGAAACACCATATATTTT	TRBV4-1	TRBJ1-3	.	TRBD1
CASSQAAGGRNTIYF	TGTGCCAGCAGCCAGGCCGCGGGGGGGCGAAACACCATATATTTT	TRBV3-1/TRBV3-2	TRBJ1-3	.	.
CASSGGTGATYEQYF	TGCGCCAGCAGTGGTGGGACAGGGGCGACTTACGAGCAGTACTTC	TRBV10-1	TRBJ2-7	.	TRBD1
CASSLNVRMNTEAFF	TGTGCCAGCAGCTTAAACGTCAGGATGAACACTGAAGCTTTCTTT	TRBV11-2	TRBJ1-1	few	.
CASSSRVAGAGLKLNTGELFF	TGCGCCAGCAGCTCGAGGGTGGCAGGTGCAGGGCTAAAGCTGAACACCGGGGAGCTGTTTTTT	TRBV5-1	TRBJ2-2	.	.
CASSPLMGRGGYTF	TGTGCCAGCAGCCCTTTAATGGGGCGGGGTGGCTACACCTTC	TRBV9	TRBJ1-2	.	.
CASSFDRGGNTIYF	TGTGCCAGCAGTTTCGACAGGGGCGGAAACACCATATATTTT	TRBV28	TRBJ1-3	.	TRBD1